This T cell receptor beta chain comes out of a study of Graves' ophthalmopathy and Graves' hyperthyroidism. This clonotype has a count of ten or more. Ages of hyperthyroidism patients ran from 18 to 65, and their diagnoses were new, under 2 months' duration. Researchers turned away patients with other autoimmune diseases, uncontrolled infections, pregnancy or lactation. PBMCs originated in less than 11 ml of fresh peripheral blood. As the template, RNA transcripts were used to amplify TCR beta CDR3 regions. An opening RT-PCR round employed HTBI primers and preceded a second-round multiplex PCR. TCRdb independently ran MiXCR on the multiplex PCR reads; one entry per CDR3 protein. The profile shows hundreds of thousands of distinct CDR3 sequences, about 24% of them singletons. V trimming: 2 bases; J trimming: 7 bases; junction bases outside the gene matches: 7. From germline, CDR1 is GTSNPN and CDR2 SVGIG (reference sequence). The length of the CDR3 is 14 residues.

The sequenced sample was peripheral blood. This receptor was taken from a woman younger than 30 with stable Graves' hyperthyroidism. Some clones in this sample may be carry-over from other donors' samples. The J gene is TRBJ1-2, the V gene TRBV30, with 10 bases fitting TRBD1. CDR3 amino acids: CAWSPPGTGVGYTF. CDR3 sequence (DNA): TGTGCCTGGAGTCCACCCGGGACAGGGGTTGGCTACACCTTC.